This T cell receptor (beta chain) was sequenced during a study of T cell responses to AZD1222 COVID-19 vaccine. Study-wide results and limits: Spike was spanned by vaccine-associated CD4 TCRs, with dominance at 160-218 and 743-854.

In regard to this clone: Its antigen is still unknown.

The data were produced by immunoSEQ multiplex PCR, yet TCRdb's version contains in-frame clones alone and is incomplete. This sample has approximately 110,000 clones, with 88% found just once. The origin of this receptor is an adult in good health. Sequencing was performed on peripheral blood, taken on day 0 of AZD1222 vaccination.

CDR3 bases: TGTGCCAGCAGCGAGGGGGCGCATCGCACAGATACGCAGTATTTT. Translation: CASSEGAHRTDTQYF. The chain combines TRBV7-9 with TRBJ2-3; 7 bases match TRBD1. CDR1 SEHNR and CDR2 FQNEAQ come from the germline V gene (reference sequence). The CDR3 runs 15 residues. The V and J ends lost 5 bases and 1 base, in that order; junction bases with no gene match: 6.